Presented here are 4 T cell receptor beta chains from one specimen sequenced in a study of OX40 agonist ivuxolimab in advanced cancers. The table came from immunoSEQ multiplex PCR; TCRdb's copy has only in-frame clones and leaves some out. Of 35,000 to 40,000 clones in the sample, roughly 82% were seen once. Sequenced here: CD4+ or CD8+ T cells sorted from blood, sampled in a trial of the OX40 agonist ivuxolimab. The receptor source for this set is an adult with an advanced solid tumor such as melanoma, head and neck, liver or kidney cancer.

The count of this clone is one. The chain uses TRBV5-6 and TRBJ2-4; 8 nucleotides match TRBD1. This CDR3 has 16 residues. Trimming cost V 4 bases and J 0 bases; bases outside gene matches: 6. Germline V gene data show CDR1 as SGHDT and CDR2 as YYEEEE. As DNA, the CDR3 is TGTGCCAGCAGCCCGGACAGGGTTGGAGCCAAAAACATTCAGTACTTC. It yields the protein CASSPDRVGAKNIQYF.

This clone has only a few counts. The rearrangement uses TRBV7-9 and TRBJ1-2; D may be TRBD1 (5 bases). Germline loops: CDR1 SEHNR, CDR2 FQNEAQ (reference sequence). This CDR3 contains 17 residues. Trimming left V 2 bases short and J 0 bases short, with 16 bases between. CDR3 in DNA: TGTGCCAGCAGCTTACCAGTGACAGACCCCTCTAACTATGGCTACACCTTC. Translated: CASSLPVTDPSNYGYTF.

The chain has TRBV27 and TRBJ2-1; D gene uncertain. Germline values: CDR1 MNHEY, CDR2 SMNVEV (reference sequence). V was pared by 2 bases and J by 3 bases, with 11 bases between. The CDR3 totals 15 residues. For the CDR3, the DNA is TGTGCCAGCAGTTTAAGGGCGGCCAACTACAATGAGCAGTTCTTC. Encoded protein: CASSLRAANYNEQFF.

The chain uses TRBV18 and TRBJ2-6; D is unresolved. Deletions cut 0 bases from V and 2 bases from J, with 5 bases between. The CDR3 sequence is 15 residues long. CDR1 KGHSH and CDR2 LQKENI come from the germline V gene. The DNA of the CDR3 is TGTGCCAGCTCACCACCGGTAGCTGGGGCCAACGTCCTGACTTTC. Protein product: CASSPPVAGANVLTF.